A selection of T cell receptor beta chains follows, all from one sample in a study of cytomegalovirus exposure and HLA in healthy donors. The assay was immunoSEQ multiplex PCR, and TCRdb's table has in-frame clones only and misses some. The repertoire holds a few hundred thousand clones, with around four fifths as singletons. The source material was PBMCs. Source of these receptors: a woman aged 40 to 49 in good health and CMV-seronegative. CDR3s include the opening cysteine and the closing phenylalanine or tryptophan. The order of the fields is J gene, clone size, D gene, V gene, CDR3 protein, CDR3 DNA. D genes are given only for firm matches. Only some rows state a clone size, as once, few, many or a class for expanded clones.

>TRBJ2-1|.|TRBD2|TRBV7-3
CASSSPGERGRYNEQFF
TGTGCCAGCAGCTCCCCCGGGGAGCGGGGGCGGTACAATGAGCAGTTCTTC
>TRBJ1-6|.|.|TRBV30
CAWSEAGVPPLHF
TGTGCCTGGAGTGAGGCAGGGGTACCGCCCCTCCACTTT
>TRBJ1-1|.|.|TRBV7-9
CASSSSEAGTEAFF
TGTGCCAGCAGCTCCTCCGAGGCCGGCACTGAAGCTTTCTTT
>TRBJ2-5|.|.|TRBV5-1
CASSFQIQETQYF
TGCGCCAGCAGCTTCCAGATCCAAGAGACCCAGTACTTC
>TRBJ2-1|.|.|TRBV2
CASTNGAFRNEQFF
TGTGCCAGCACGAATGGGGCGTTCAGAAATGAGCAGTTCTTC
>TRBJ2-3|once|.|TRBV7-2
CASSFGGLRTDTQYF
TGTGCCAGCAGCTTTGGCGGACTCCGCACAGATACGCAGTATTTT
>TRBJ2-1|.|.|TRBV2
CALEPPRVYNEQFF
TGTGCCCTCGAACCGCCCAGGGTTTACAATGAGCAGTTCTTC
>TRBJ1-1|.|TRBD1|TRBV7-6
CASSYQGAITEAFF
TGTGCCAGCAGCTATCAGGGGGCGATCACTGAGGCTTTCTTT
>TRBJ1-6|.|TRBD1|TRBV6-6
CASHATGQLYNSPLHF
TGTGCCAGCCACGCGACGGGACAGCTCTATAATTCACCCCTCCACTTT
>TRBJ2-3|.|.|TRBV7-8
CASSLSTDTQYF
TGTGCCAGCAGCCTTAGCACAGATACGCAGTATTTT
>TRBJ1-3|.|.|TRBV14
CASSPPLGQGTPGNTIYF
TGTGCCAGCAGCCCACCCTTGGGGCAGGGAACTCCTGGAAACACCATATATTTT
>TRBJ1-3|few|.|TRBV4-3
CASSQEGTKGNTIYF
TGCGCCAGCAGCCAAGAAGGCACTAAAGGAAACACCATATATTTT
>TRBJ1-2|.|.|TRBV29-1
CSATDRGVYGYTF
TGCAGCGCCACGGACAGAGGGGTCTATGGCTACACCTTC
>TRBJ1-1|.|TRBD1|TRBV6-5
CASSYGTTGGFEAFF
TGTGCCAGCAGTTACGGGACCACAGGGGGGTTTGAAGCTTTCTTT
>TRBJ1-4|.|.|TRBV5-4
CASSYTGANEKLFF
TGTGCCAGCAGTTATACAGGTGCTAATGAAAAACTGTTTTTT
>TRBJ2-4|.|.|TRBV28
CASSLLGVDIQYF
TGTGCCAGCAGTTTGCTAGGAGTAGACATTCAGTACTTC
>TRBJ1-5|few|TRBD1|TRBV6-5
CASSWTGNQPQHF
TGTGCCAGCAGTTGGACAGGTAATCAGCCCCAGCATTTT
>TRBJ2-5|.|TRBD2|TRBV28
CASRSPGGGWQETQYF
TGTGCCAGCAGATCCCCCGGGGGGGGGTGGCAAGAGACCCAGTACTTC
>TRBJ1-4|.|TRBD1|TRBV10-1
CASRQGPNEKLFF
TGCGCCAGCCGACAGGGACCTAATGAAAAACTGTTTTTT
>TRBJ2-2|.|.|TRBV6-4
CASSLVPGAGELFF
TGTGCCAGCAGTCTTGTCCCAGGGGCCGGGGAGCTGTTTTTT
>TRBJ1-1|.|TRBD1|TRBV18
CASSPIDRATEAFF
TGTGCCAGCTCACCGATCGACAGGGCCACTGAAGCTTTCTTT
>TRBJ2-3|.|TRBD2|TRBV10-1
CASSRSVRGGTDTQYF
TGCGCCAGCTCTCGGTCGGTGCGGGGGGGCACAGATACGCAGTATTTT
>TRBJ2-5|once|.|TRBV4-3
CASSQVPPTGLGLETQYF
TGCGCCAGCAGCCAAGTCCCGCCGACAGGTCTAGGGTTGGAGACCCAGTACTTC
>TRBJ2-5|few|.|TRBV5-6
CASSFGEGTQYF
TGTGCCAGCAGCTTTGGCGAGGGGACCCAGTACTTC
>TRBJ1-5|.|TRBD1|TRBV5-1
CASSGQGLGEPQHF
TGCGCCAGTTCCGGACAGGGGTTAGGGGAGCCCCAGCATTTT
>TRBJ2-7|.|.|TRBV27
CASFSVSYEQYF
TGTGCCAGCTTTTCAGTCTCCTACGAGCAGTACTTC
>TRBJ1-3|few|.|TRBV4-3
CASSQDPLSGNTIYF
TGCGCCAGCAGCCAAGATCCCCTCTCTGGAAACACCATATATTTT
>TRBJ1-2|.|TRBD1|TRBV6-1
CASSQPGQPNYGYTF
TGTGCCAGCAGCCAACCGGGACAGCCTAACTATGGCTACACCTTC
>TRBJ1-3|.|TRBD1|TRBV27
CASSRPDRLAGNTIYF
TGTGCCAGCAGTCGACCGGACAGGTTGGCTGGAAACACCATATATTTT
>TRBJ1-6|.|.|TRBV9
CASSGGGSPLHF
TGTGCCAGCAGTGGGGGGGGTTCACCCCTCCACTTT
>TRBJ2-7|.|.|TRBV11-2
CASSHSYEQYF
TGTGCCAGCAGCCACTCCTACGAGCAGTACTTC
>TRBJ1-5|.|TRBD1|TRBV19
CATRGLASNQPQHF
TGTGCCACCAGGGGGTTAGCTAGCAATCAGCCCCAGCATTTT
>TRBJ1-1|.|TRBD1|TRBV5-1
CASSGGQLNTEAFF
TGCGCCAGCAGCGGGGGACAGTTGAACACTGAAGCTTTCTTT
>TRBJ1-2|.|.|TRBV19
CASSTRDGGNYGYTF
TGTGCCAGTTCCACCCGGGACGGGGGAAACTATGGCTACACCTTC
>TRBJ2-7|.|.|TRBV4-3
CASSQDGRGSSYEQYF
TGCGCCAGCAGCCAAGATGGTAGGGGGAGCTCCTACGAGCAGTACTTC
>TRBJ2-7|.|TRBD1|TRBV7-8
CASSWDRGYEQYF
TGTGCCAGCAGCTGGGACAGGGGGTACGAGCAGTACTTC
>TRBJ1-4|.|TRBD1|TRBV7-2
CASSMDRGRNEKLFF
TGTGCCAGCAGCATGGACAGGGGCCGAAATGAAAAACTGTTTTTT
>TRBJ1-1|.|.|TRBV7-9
CASSFSPGFEAFF
TGTGCCAGCAGCTTTAGTCCGGGTTTTGAGGCTTTCTTT
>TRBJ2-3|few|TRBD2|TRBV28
CASSLRLDSGASTDTQYF
TGTGCCAGCAGTTTAAGGCTGGATAGCGGGGCTTCCACAGATACGCAGTATTTT
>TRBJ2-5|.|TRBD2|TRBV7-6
CASSPWTSGGQWETQYF
TGTGCCAGCAGCCCGTGGACTAGCGGGGGTCAGTGGGAGACCCAGTACTTC
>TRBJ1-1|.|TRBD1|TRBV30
CAWKFRGQMNTEAFF
TGTGCCTGGAAGTTCAGGGGACAGATGAACACTGAAGCTTTCTTT
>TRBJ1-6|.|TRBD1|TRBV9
CASTGTDNSPLHF
TGTGCCAGCACCGGGACAGATAATTCACCCCTCCACTTT
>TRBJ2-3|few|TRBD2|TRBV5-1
CASSLAGVIDTQYF
TGCGCCAGCAGCTTAGCGGGGGTCATAGATACGCAGTATTTT
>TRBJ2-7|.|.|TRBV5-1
CASSLGQGPSYEQYF
TGCGCCAGCAGCTTGGGCCAGGGGCCCTCCTACGAGCAGTACTTC
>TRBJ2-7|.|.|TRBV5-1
CASSFQGNSYEQYF
TGCGCCAGCAGCTTTCAGGGGAATTCCTACGAGCAGTACTTC
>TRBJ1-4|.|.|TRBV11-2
CASSFRRREKLFF
TGTGCCAGCAGCTTTCGACGCAGGGAAAAACTGTTTTTT
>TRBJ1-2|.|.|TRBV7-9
CASSLGPSYGYTF
TGTGCCAGCAGCTTAGGGCCCAGCTATGGCTACACCTTC
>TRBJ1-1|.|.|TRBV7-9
CASSSEGSTLNTEAFF
TGTGCCAGCAGCTCAGAGGGATCTACCTTGAACACTGAAGCTTTCTTT
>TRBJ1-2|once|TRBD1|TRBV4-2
CASSQDPGQNYGYTF
TGTGCCAGCAGCCAAGATCCGGGACAGAACTATGGCTACACCTTC
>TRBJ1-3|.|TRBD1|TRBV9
CASSRQGSGNTIYF
TGTGCCAGCAGTAGACAGGGCTCTGGAAACACCATATATTTT
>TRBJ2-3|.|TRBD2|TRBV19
CASSMTSGGPDTQYF
TGTGCCAGCTCCATGACTAGCGGGGGCCCCGATACGCAGTATTTT
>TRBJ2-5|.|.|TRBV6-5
CASSNGLQETQYF
TGTGCCAGCAGTAACGGTCTCCAAGAGACCCAGTACTTC
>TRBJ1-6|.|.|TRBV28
CASSRVRSSYNSPLHF
TGTGCCAGCAGTCGCGTACGGAGCTCCTATAATTCACCCCTCCACTTT
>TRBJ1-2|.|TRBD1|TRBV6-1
CASSELGQGGHGYTF
TGTGCCAGCAGTGAACTCGGACAGGGTGGCCATGGCTACACCTTC
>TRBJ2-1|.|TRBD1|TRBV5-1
CASSRSGTDNEQFF
TGCGCCAGCAGCCGATCCGGGACAGACAATGAGCAGTTCTTC
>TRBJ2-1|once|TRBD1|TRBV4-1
CASSSHLPRDRDYNEQFF
TGCGCCAGCAGCTCCCACTTACCCCGGGACAGGGACTACAATGAGCAGTTCTTC
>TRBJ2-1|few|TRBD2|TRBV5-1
CASSSGLAGAIEVF
TGCGCCAGCAGCTCGGGACTAGCGGGGGCAATCGAGGTCTTC
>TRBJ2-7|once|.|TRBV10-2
CARTTGLPKNSYEQYF
TGCGCCAGGACTACAGGGCTCCCTAAGAATTCCTACGAGCAGTACTTC
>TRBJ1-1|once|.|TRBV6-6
CATVGGKSTEAFF
TGTGCCACCGTCGGGGGGAAGAGCACTGAAGCTTTCTTT